The 27 T cell receptor beta chains listed next were all sequenced from one sample in a study of blood T cell repertoires in COVID-19. Here immunoSEQ multiplex PCR was the method, and the copy in TCRdb shows in-frame clones only, minus some. The table records 90,000 or so clones, approximately 82% of them present only once. The sample was peripheral blood. The receptor set was obtained from a human donor in a cohort sampled during active COVID-19.

V and J are TRBV5-4 and TRBJ2-3; TRBD1 matches 9 bases. CDR1 SGHNT and CDR2 YYREEE come from the germline V gene (reference sequence). The CDR3 loop spans 17 amino acids. The V and J ends lost 0 bases and 0 bases, in that order; junction bases with no gene match: 5. The CDR3 bases are TGTGCCAGCAGCTTGGTGACAGGGGGAGCTAGCACAGATACGCAGTATTTT. Its translation: CASSLVTGGASTDTQYF. The entire variable domain, with the rest obtained from reference TRBV5-4 and TRBJ2-3, is as follows: ETGVTQSPTHLIKTRGQQVTLRCSSQSGHNTVSWYQQALGQGPQFIFQYYREEENGRGNFPPRFSGLQFPNYSSELNVNALELDDSALYLCASSLVTGGASTDTQYFGPGTRLTVL.

The gene calls are TRBV29-1 and TRBJ1-3; 10 bases are shared with TRBD1. CDR3 length: 14 amino acids. The V gene end was trimmed by 6 bases and the J gene end by 0 bases; junction bases not matched to a gene: 2. CDR1 is SQVTM, CDR2 ANQGSEA, per germline. The DNA of the CDR3 is TGCAGCGTGGGGACAGGGGACTCTGGAAACACCATATATTTT. It codes for CSVGTGDSGNTIYF.

This clone was detected a few times. The chain has TRBV18 and TRBJ2-3; 7 positions match TRBD1. With V trimmed by 1 base and J by 0 bases, 1 base remained unmatched. The CDR3 sequence is 15 residues long. The V gene's germline CDR1 is KGHSH and CDR2 LQKENI. Here the CDR3 reads CASSPLRGSTDTQYF. Here the CDR3 DNA reads TGTGCCAGCTCACCACTCAGGGGGAGCACAGATACGCAGTATTTT.

The rearrangement uses TRBV7-9 and TRBJ1-1; 8 nucleotides line up with TRBD1. Unmatched junction bases numbered 11, after V lost 4 bases and J lost 1 base. Germline CDR1 and CDR2: SEHNR and FQNEAQ (reference sequence). The length of the CDR3 is 17 residues. The DNA for the CDR3 is TGTGCCAGCAGCTACGGGACAGGATCTTATGGGAACACTGAAGCTTTCTTT. It encodes CASSYGTGSYGNTEAFF.

A few counts support this clone. This rearrangement joins TRBV15 to TRBJ2-7, with 7 bases matching TRBD1. The germline gives CDR1 LNHNV, CDR2 YYDKDF (reference sequence). The CDR3 extends over 16 amino acids. V trimming: 0 bases; J trimming: 4 bases; junction bases outside the gene matches: 9. The CDR3 reads CATSRDQTGWGYEQYF. Written as DNA, the CDR3 is TGTGCCACCAGCAGAGATCAGACAGGGTGGGGTTACGAGCAGTACTTC.

The rearrangement joins TRBV27 to TRBJ2-7; 7 positions agree with TRBD1. CDR1 and CDR2 from the germline V gene are MNHEY and SMNVEV (reference sequence). V was clipped by 10 bases and J by 6 bases; unmatched bases: 9. This CDR3 spans 12 amino acids. This CDR3 is CATRQGRSEQYF. DNA of the CDR3: TGTGCCACGCGACAGGGAAGAAGCGAGCAGTACTTC.

The chain links TRBV5-1 to TRBJ2-1, with D maybe TRBD2 (6 bases). Germline CDR1 SGHRS, CDR2 YFSETQ. V gave up 2 bases and J gave up 0 bases, with 12 bases separating them. The CDR3 loop spans 16 amino acids. The CDR3 bases are TGCGCCAGCAGCTTAGGCGGGGCGAGCTCCTACAATGAGCAGTTCTTC. Its protein product is CASSLGGASSYNEQFF.

This chain links TRBV30 with TRBJ2-3; D perhaps matches TRBD2 (6 bases). There are 13 residues in the CDR3. Trimming took 4 bases from V and 4 from J, leaving 12 bases between them. Per germline, CDR1 GTSNPN and CDR2 SVGIG (reference sequence). DNA for the CDR3: TGTGCCTGGAAGTGGAGGGGCTCAGATACGCAGTATTTT. It is translated as CAWKWRGSDTQYF.

This clone was counted once. V and J are TRBV3-1 (or the pseudogene TRBV3-2) and TRBJ2-2; unclear D gene. CDR1 and CDR2 from the germline V gene are LGHDT and YNNKEL (reference sequence). Trimming shortened V by 7 bases and J by 5 bases, and 14 bases separated the two germline ends. There are 14 residues in the CDR3. The CDR3 bases are TGTGCCAGCAAGGAGTGGAGTTCTACCGGGGAGCTGTTTTTT. Translating gives CASKEWSSTGELFF.

This chain uses TRBV4-3 with TRBJ2-5; 13 bases match TRBD2. The germline V gene encodes CDR1 LGHNA and CDR2 YSLEER. CDR3 length: 16 residues. V gave up 4 bases and J gave up 3 bases; unmatched junction bases: 5. This CDR3 reads CASSPRGTSGEETQYF. DNA for the CDR3: TGCGCCAGCAGCCCTCGGGGGACTAGCGGGGAAGAGACCCAGTACTTC.

The chain recombines TRBV5-6 with TRBJ1-2; D possibly corresponds to TRBD1 (5 bases). Germline assignment: CDR1 SGHDT and CDR2 YYEEEE. The ends were cut back, 7 bases at V and 4 bases at J, with 11 bases in the middle. The CDR3 runs to 12 residues. This chain's CDR3 is CASGREGYGYTF. The CDR3 DNA sequence: TGTGCCAGCGGCAGGGAGGGCTATGGCTACACCTTC.

The gene calls are TRBV27 and TRBJ1-5, with 7 bases lining up with TRBD1. V lost 5 bases and J lost 0; bases outside the gene matches: 7. CDR1 is MNHEY and CDR2 is SMNVEV in the germline V gene (reference sequence). The CDR3 is 16 residues long. In DNA form, the CDR3 reads TGTGCCAGCAGTCCACGTACAGGGGATAGCAATCAGCCCCAGCATTTT. Translated: CASSPRTGDSNQPQHF.

The rearrangement uses TRBV7-2 and TRBJ1-1; a possible D gene is TRBD1 (5 bases). CDR1 and CDR2 (germline): SGHTA, FQGNSA. Deletions cut 5 bases from V and 8 bases from J, with 18 bases between. The length of the CDR3 is 14 residues. The chain's CDR3 is CASSPRFGSGEAFF. CDR3 sequence (DNA): TGTGCCAGCAGCCCCCGGTTCGGGTCAGGGGAAGCTTTCTTT. The full variable domain, completed using reference TRBV7-2 and TRBJ1-1, is GAGVSQSPSNKVTEKGKDVELRCDPISGHTALYWYRQSLGQGLEFLIYFQGNSAPDKSGLPSDRFSAERTGGSVSTLTIQRTQQEDSAVYLCASSPRFGSGEAFFGQGTRLTVV.

The rearrangement joins TRBV19 to TRBJ1-4, with 7 bases that match TRBD1. There are 16 residues in the CDR3. Germline-derived CDR1 and CDR2 are LNHDA and SQIVND (reference sequence). The ends lost 8 bases at V and 8 bases at J; junction bases unmatched: 17. In DNA, the CDR3 is TGTGCCAGTTCAATAGGAGGAACACCAGGGGGGGAAAAACTGTTTTTT. Encoded protein: CASSIGGTPGGEKLFF.

The V gene is TRBV5-1, the J gene TRBJ1-1; the D gene is possibly TRBD1 (6 bases). V was pared by 4 bases and J by 1 base, with 11 bases between. The CDR3 consists of 14 residues. From germline, CDR1 is SGHRS and CDR2 YFSETQ. The CDR3 loop is CASSKGGSNTEAFF. CDR3 sequence (DNA): TGCGCCAGCAGCAAAGGGGGTTCGAACACTGAAGCTTTCTTT.

This chain joins TRBV5-1 and TRBJ1-2, with 8 nucleotides matching TRBD1. J was trimmed by 8 bases and V by 4 bases; bases with no gene match: 10. The V gene's germline CDR1 is SGHRS and CDR2 YFSETQ. The CDR3 sequence is 14 residues long. CDR3 loop: CASSPRQGARGYTF. The CDR3, as DNA: TGCGCCAGCAGCCCCCGTCAGGGGGCGCGGGGCTACACCTTC.

The V gene is TRBV6-2 or TRBV6-3, the J gene TRBJ2-4; tentative D call: TRBD1 (6 bases). Germline values: CDR1 MNHEY, CDR2 SVGEGT. Trimming left V 5 bases short and J 8 bases short, with 16 bases between. The length of the CDR3 is 14 residues. In nucleotides, the CDR3 is TGTGCCAGCAGTCCCCCACAGGGTCGGGACATTCAGTACTTC. Its translation is CASSPPQGRDIQYF.

This rearrangement joins TRBV7-3 to TRBJ2-7, with D possibly being TRBD1 (6 bases). Matching the DNA end better, TRBJ2-5 makes the J call doubtful. The CDR3 extends over 13 amino acids. In germline, CDR1 is SGHTA, CDR2 FQGTGA. The CDR3 protein is CASSLNGQTTQYF. The DNA of the CDR3 is TGTGCCAGCAGCTTAAATGGACAGACGACCCAGTACTTC.

This clone showed up just once. For the CDR3, the DNA is TGCGCCAGCAGCTCTAGCGGGGCCAACAATGAGCAGTTCTTC. Residues: CASSSSGANNEQFF. The V gene is TRBV5-1, the J gene TRBJ2-1, with TRBD2 matching 9 bases. Unmatched junction bases numbered 3, after V lost 3 bases and J lost 5 bases. Germline CDR1 SGHRS, CDR2 YFSETQ. The CDR3 covers 14 residues.

In this sample, this clone turned up a few times. This rearrangement joins TRBV10-3 to TRBJ2-7; 7 positions match TRBD1. The CDR3 consists of 12 residues. Trimming took 10 bases from V and 1 from J; bases not matched to a gene: 4. Germline-derived CDR1 and CDR2 are ENHRY and SYGVKD. CDR3 in DNA: TGTGCCACCTGGGACAGTTCCTACGAGCAGTACTTC. This codes for CATWDSSYEQYF.

The chain links TRBV28 to TRBJ2-3, with 8 bases aligning to TRBD2. This CDR3 has 16 residues. V shed 6 bases and J 2 bases; nucleotides not matched to a gene: 10. Germline CDR1 MDHEN, CDR2 SYDVKM. CDR3 coding DNA: TGTGCCAGCAGGATTCCGGGACTAGAGCCCACAGATACGCAGTATTTT. This encodes CASRIPGLEPTDTQYF. Full variable domain (remainder filled in from reference TRBV28 and TRBJ2-3): DVKVTQSSRYLVKRTGEKVFLECVQDMDHENMFWYRQDPGLGLRLIYFSYDVKMKEKGDIPEGYSVSREKKERFSLILESASTNQTSMYLCASRIPGLEPTDTQYFGPGTRLTVL.

This clone was recorded a few times. CDR3 amino acids: CAFERNTEAFF. Written as DNA, the CDR3 is TGTGCCTTCGAGAGGAACACTGAAGCTTTCTTT. The J gene is TRBJ1-1, the V gene TRBV30; no firm D call. The germline gives CDR1 GTSNPN, CDR2 SVGIG (reference sequence). The CDR3 totals 11 residues. The germline V and J ends were trimmed by 7 bases and 1 base, with 7 bases remaining between them.

This chain connects TRBV7-2 to TRBJ2-7, with D maybe TRBD2 (5 bases). The CDR3 has 12 residues. V dropped 2 bases and J dropped 6 bases, with 8 bases sitting between them. Per the germline V gene, CDR1 is SGHTA and CDR2 is FQGNSA. In nucleotides, the CDR3 is TGTGCCAGCAGCTTATCGGGGATCGAGCAGTACTTC. Amino acid sequence: CASSLSGIEQYF. Full variable domain (rest looked up from reference TRBV7-2 and TRBJ2-7): GAGVSQSPSNKVTEKGKDVELRCDPISGHTALYWYRQSLGQGLEFLIYFQGNSAPDKSGLPSDRFSAERTGGSVSTLTIQRTQQEDSAVYLCASSLSGIEQYFGPGTRLTVT.

V usage is TRBV19 and J usage is TRBJ2-1; 9 bases line up with TRBD2. Germline assignment: CDR1 LNHDA and CDR2 SQIVND (reference sequence). The J segment lost 3 bases and the V segment lost 5 bases, leaving 5 bases of the junction unmatched. There are 15 residues in the CDR3. CDR3 nucleotides: TGTGCCAGTAGTCAGACTAGCGGACACTACAATGAGCAGTTCTTC. Translating gives CASSQTSGHYNEQFF.

This chain links TRBV20-1 with TRBJ1-5; unclear D gene. Trimming took off 3 bases at V and 2 bases at J, with 17 bases between the two ends. This CDR3 contains 16 residues. Per germline, CDR1 DFQATT and CDR2 SNEGSKA (reference sequence). The CDR3 here is CSASSGSQAGNQPQHF. The CDR3 coding sequence is TGCAGTGCTAGTAGTGGGAGCCAAGCGGGCAATCAGCCCCAGCATTTT.

The V gene is TRBV23-1, the J gene TRBJ1-1, with D maybe TRBD1 (5 bases). TRBV23-1 is an ORF, with its function uncertain. V was cut by 6 bases and J by 0 bases, with 23 bases left in between. The CDR3 runs 18 residues. In DNA, the CDR3 is TGCGCCAGCAGGCATAAATGGACATCCCGTCTCATGAACACTGAAGCTTTCTTT. This encodes CASRHKWTSRLMNTEAFF.

The rearrangement uses TRBV18 and TRBJ1-5; 9 bases agree with TRBD1. This CDR3 is built from 14 residues. Germline trimming cut 3 bases from V and 7 bases from J; bases unmatched to any gene: 4. Per germline, CDR1 KGHSH and CDR2 LQKENI. The CDR3 sequence is CASSPGQGTQPQHF. The CDR3, as DNA: TGTGCCAGCTCACCGGGACAGGGTACACAGCCCCAGCATTTT.